Listed below are T cell receptor beta chains from one sample, sequenced in a study of lymphopenia after photon versus proton radiotherapy. Assay used: immunoSEQ multiplex PCR; TCRdb lists only in-frame clones, some missing. Here the sample spans 42,000 or so clones, around 83% being singletons. The sample consisted of peripheral blood, taken from a patient treated with proton-based radiotherapy. These receptors were taken from a woman between 65 and 79 years old with pancreatic cancer. Both conserved end residues are part of each CDR3. The order of the fields is clone size, J gene, CDR3 length, V gene, D gene, CDR3 protein, CDR3 DNA. A D gene is named only where the DNA matches it firmly. The listing skips clone size in some rows; elsewhere it reads once, few, many or a size class.

>once|TRBJ1-2|12|TRBV28|NA
CASSRTVYGYTF
TGTGCCAGCAGTCGGACAGTCTATGGCTACACCTTC
>NA|TRBJ1-1|13|TRBV28|NA
CASSWAGYTEAFF
TGTGCCAGCAGTTGGGCGGGATACACTGAAGCTTTCTTT
>few|TRBJ1-1|12|TRBV28|TRBD1
CASSAIAGGAFF
TGTGCCAGCAGTGCAATAGCAGGGGGAGCTTTCTTT
>NA|TRBJ2-1|12|TRBV27|NA
CASSRAYNEQFF
TGTGCCAGCAGTAGGGCGTACAATGAGCAGTTCTTC
>NA|TRBJ1-2|16|TRBV15|NA
CATSIGWGTTNYGYTF
TGTGCCACCAGCATAGGTTGGGGGACAACTAACTATGGCTACACCTTC
>NA|TRBJ1-5|13|TRBV19|NA
CASSMVTNQPQHF
TGTGCCAGTAGTATGGTTACCAATCAGCCCCAGCATTTT
>NA|TRBJ1-6|14|TRBV10-3|NA
CAISEGERNSPLHF
TGTGCCATCAGTGAGGGGGAAAGGAATTCACCCCTCCACTTT
>NA|TRBJ1-1|14|TRBV27|NA
CASAGLLVNTEAFF
TGTGCCAGCGCGGGACTTCTAGTGAACACTGAAGCTTTCTTT
>NA|TRBJ2-1|14|TRBV28|NA
CASRAISSYNEQFF
TGTGCCAGCAGGGCTATCAGCTCCTACAATGAGCAGTTCTTC
>once|TRBJ1-2|16|TRBV19|TRBD1
CASSGTGGEQFYGYTF
TGTGCCAGTAGTGGGACAGGGGGCGAACAATTCTATGGCTACACCTTC
>NA|TRBJ2-6|14|TRBV19|NA
CASSIRTLDNVLTF
TGTGCCAGTAGTATCCGGACACTGGACAACGTCCTGACTTTC
>many|TRBJ1-4|12|TRBV6-6|TRBD1
CASSWDREKLFF
TGTGCCAGCAGTTGGGACAGGGAAAAACTGTTTTTT
>NA|TRBJ2-3|15|TRBV6-5|NA
CASSYDGSGTDTQYF
TGTGCCAGCAGTTACGACGGTAGCGGCACAGATACGCAGTATTTT
>NA|TRBJ1-5|13|TRBV5-1|NA
CASSLDVSQPQHF
TGCGCCAGCAGCTTGGACGTTAGTCAGCCCCAGCATTTT
>NA|TRBJ1-1|16|TRBV30|NA
CAWGAHNGAQSPEAFF
TGTGCCTGGGGGGCGCATAACGGGGCACAATCTCCTGAAGCTTTCTTT
>NA|TRBJ2-1|16|TRBV7-2|TRBD2
CASSLVVAGADNEQFF
TGTGCCAGCAGCTTAGTGGTAGCGGGAGCCGACAATGAGCAGTTCTTC
>NA|TRBJ2-7|14|TRBV28|TRBD2
CASVLAGGPYEQYF
TGTGCCAGCGTACTAGCGGGAGGCCCCTACGAGCAGTACTTC
>NA|TRBJ1-2|14|TRBV19|NA
CASSLGTSARGYTF
TGTGCCAGTAGTTTGGGGACATCTGCCCGTGGCTACACCTTC
>NA|TRBJ2-6|13|TRBV11-1|NA
CASSISGANVLTF
TGTGCCAGCAGTATCTCTGGGGCCAACGTCCTGACTTTC
>NA|TRBJ2-7|13|TRBV29-1|TRBD1
CSVRGQGSYEQYF
TGCAGCGTCAGAGGACAGGGGTCCTACGAGCAGTACTTC
>NA|TRBJ1-1|14|TRBV4-2|NA
CASSQDWAGIEAFF
TGTGCCAGCAGCCAAGATTGGGCAGGGATTGAAGCTTTCTTT
>NA|TRBJ2-7|15|TRBV9|TRBD1
CASSVGGTGSEEQYF
TGTGCCAGCAGCGTAGGTGGGACAGGGTCCGAGGAGCAGTACTTC
>NA|TRBJ2-7|15|TRBV10-3|NA
CAISEPGQGLYEQYF
TGTGCCATCAGTGAGCCCGGCCAGGGATTATACGAGCAGTACTTC
>few|TRBJ1-2|14|TRBV28|NA
CASSEAGREYGYTF
TGTGCCAGCAGTGAAGCCGGGAGGGAGTATGGCTACACCTTC
>once|TRBJ2-3|13|TRBV19|NA
CASSIANTDTQYF
TGTGCCAGTAGTATAGCCAACACAGATACGCAGTATTTT
>NA|TRBJ2-3|13|TRBV18|NA
CASSPPSVDTQYF
TGTGCCAGCTCACCACCCTCCGTGGATACGCAGTATTTT
>NA|TRBJ2-2|16|TRBV4-2|NA
CASSSWGASNTGELFF
TGTGCCAGCAGCTCATGGGGCGCCTCGAACACCGGGGAGCTGTTTTTT